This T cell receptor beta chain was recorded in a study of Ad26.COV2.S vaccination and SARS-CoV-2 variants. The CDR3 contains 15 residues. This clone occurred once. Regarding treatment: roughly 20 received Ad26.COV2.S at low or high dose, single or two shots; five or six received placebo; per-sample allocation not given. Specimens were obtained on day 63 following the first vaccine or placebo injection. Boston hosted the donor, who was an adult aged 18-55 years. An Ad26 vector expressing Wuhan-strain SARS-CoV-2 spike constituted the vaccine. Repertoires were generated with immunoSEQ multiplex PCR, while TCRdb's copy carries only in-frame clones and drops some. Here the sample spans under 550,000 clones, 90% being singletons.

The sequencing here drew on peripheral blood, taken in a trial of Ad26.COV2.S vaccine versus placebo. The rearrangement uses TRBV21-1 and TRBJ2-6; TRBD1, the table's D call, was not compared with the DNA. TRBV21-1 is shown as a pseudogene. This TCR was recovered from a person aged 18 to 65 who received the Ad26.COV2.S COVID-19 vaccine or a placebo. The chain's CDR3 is CASSNLGPGANVLTF. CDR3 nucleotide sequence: TGTGCCAGCAGCAATCTTGGGCCTGGGGCCAACGTCCTGACTTTC.